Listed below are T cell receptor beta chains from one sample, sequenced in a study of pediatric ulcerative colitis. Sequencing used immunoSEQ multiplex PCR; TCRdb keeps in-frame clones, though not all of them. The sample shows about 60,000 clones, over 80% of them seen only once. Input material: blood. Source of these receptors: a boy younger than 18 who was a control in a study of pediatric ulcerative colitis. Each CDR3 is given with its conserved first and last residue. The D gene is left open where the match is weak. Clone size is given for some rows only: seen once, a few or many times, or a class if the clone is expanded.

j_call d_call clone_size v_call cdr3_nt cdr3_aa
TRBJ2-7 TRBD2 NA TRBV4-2 TGTGCCAGCAGCCAAGATAGTAGCGGGCAGAGCTCCTACGAGCAGTACTTC CASSQDSSGQSSYEQYF
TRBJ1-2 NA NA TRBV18 TGTGCCAGCTCACCCCTCTTGGAGGGATTGTATGGCTACACCTTC CASSPLLEGLYGYTF
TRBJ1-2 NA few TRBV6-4 TGTGCCAGCAGTGACCCACGGTCCTCTCACTATGGCTACACCTTC CASSDPRSSHYGYTF
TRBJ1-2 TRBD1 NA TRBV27 TGTGCCAGCAGTTTATATGGGACAGGCGTTAACTATGGCTACACCTTC CASSLYGTGVNYGYTF
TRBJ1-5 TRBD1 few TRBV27 TGTGCCAGCAGTTTATCGGCAGGGGGGAGCAATCAGCCCCAGCATTTT CASSLSAGGSNQPQHF
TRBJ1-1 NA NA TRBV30 TGTGCCTGGAGCCTAAATAGGGTAACCGGGAACACTGAAGCTTTCTTT CAWSLNRVTGNTEAFF
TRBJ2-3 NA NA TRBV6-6 TGTGCCAGCTGGGATGGGACCACAGATACGCAGTATTTT CASWDGTTDTQYF
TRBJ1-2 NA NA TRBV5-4 TGTGCCAGCAGCTTGGTACACGGGGAGGGCTACACCTTC CASSLVHGEGYTF
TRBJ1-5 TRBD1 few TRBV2 TGTGCCAGCAGTGAGACAGGGTATCAGCCCCAGCATTTT CASSETGYQPQHF
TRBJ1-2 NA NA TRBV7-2 TGTGCCAGCAGCCAATTGAATCTATTGGGTGACGGCTACACCTTC CASSQLNLLGDGYTF
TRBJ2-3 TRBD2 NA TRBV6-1 TGTGCCAGCACTGGGCGGGAGTGGGGCACAGATACGCAGTATTTT CASTGREWGTDTQYF
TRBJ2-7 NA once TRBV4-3 TGCGCCAGCAGCCCCGAACCTGGCTACGAGCAGTACTTC CASSPEPGYEQYF
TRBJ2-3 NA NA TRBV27 TGTGCCAGCAGTTACTCTAACACAGATACGCAGTATTTT CASSYSNTDTQYF
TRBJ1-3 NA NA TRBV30 TGTGCCTGCTCTCGGGAAGGGTATGCTGGAAACACCATATATTTT CACSREGYAGNTIYF
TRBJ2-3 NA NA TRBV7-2 TGTGCCAGCAGCTTAGACAGGAGCAGCACAGATACGCAGTATTTT CASSLDRSSTDTQYF
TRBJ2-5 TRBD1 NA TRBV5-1 TGCGCCAGCAGCTGGACAGGGTCCTTGGGGGAGACCCAGTACTTC CASSWTGSLGETQYF
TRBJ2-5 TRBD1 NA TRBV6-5 TGTGCCAGCAGTTGGGACAGGCTACAAGAGACCCAGTACTTC CASSWDRLQETQYF
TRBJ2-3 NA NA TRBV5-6 TGTGCCAGCAGCCTTGAGTCAGCGGTTACGCAGTATTTT CASSLESAVTQYF
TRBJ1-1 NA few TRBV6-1 TGTGCCAGCAGGATACCCCTTGAAGCTTTCTTT CASRIPLEAFF
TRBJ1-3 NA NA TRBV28 TGTGCCAGCAGTATCCGGGGTCGAAACACCATATATTTT CASSIRGRNTIYF
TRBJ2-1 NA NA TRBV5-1 TGCGCCAGCAGCTTGGGACTAGACTACAATGAGCAGTTCTTC CASSLGLDYNEQFF
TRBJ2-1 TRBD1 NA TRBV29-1 TGCAGCGTTTTCAGGGACAGGGGAAAGGGTGAGCAGTTCTTC CSVFRDRGKGEQFF
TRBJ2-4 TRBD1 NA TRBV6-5 TGTGCCAGCAGTCGACAGGGGGCGCAGGGGGACATTCAGTACTTC CASSRQGAQGDIQYF
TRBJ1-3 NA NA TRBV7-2 TGTGCCAGCAGCGCTGAAGGGGGCTCTGGAAACACCATATATTTT CASSAEGGSGNTIYF
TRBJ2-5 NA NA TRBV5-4 TGTGCCAGCAGCCCAGACCCCAGGGAGGAAGAGACCCAGTACTTC CASSPDPREEETQYF
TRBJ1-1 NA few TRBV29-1 TGCAGCGTGCTACAGGGAAACACTGAAGCTTTCTTT CSVLQGNTEAFF
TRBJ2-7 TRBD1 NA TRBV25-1 TGTGCCAGCAGTAGGACCGGGACAGGGGGCTACGAGCAGTACTTC CASSRTGTGGYEQYF
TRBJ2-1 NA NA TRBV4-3 TGCGCCAGCAGCCAAGATCGGAGGGATGAGCAGTTCTTC CASSQDRRDEQFF
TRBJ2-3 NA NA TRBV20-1 TGCAGTGCCCAGATAGCAGATACGCAGTATTTT CSAQIADTQYF
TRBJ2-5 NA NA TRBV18 TGTGCCAGCTCACCACCCCTCCAAGAGACCCAGTACTTC CASSPPLQETQYF
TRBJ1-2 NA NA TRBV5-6 TGTGCCAGCAGCTTGGGGGGCGGTAATGGCTACACCTTC CASSLGGGNGYTF